The 15 T cell receptor beta chains listed next were all sequenced from one sample in a study of blood T cell repertoires in COVID-19. Generated by immunoSEQ multiplex PCR, the TCRdb table keeps only in-frame clones and is missing some. The data show some 110,000 clones, 76% seen once. The sequencing sample was made of peripheral blood. These receptors were obtained from a man at least 80 years old with COVID-19, enrolled during active disease.

This rearrangement joins TRBV29-1 to TRBJ2-3, with D maybe TRBD2 (6 bases). The V end was cut by 3 bases, the J end by 3 bases, with 10 bases between. The CDR3 runs to 13 residues. From germline, CDR1 is SQVTM and CDR2 ANQGSEA. Here the CDR3 reads CSVDGGYTDTQYF. For the CDR3, the DNA is TGCAGCGTTGATGGAGGGTATACAGATACGCAGTATTTT.

CDR3 protein: CASSWNRGGDQPQHF. CDR3 DNA sequence: TGTGCCAGCAGCTGGAACAGGGGTGGCGATCAGCCCCAGCATTTT. This chain connects TRBV7-2 to TRBJ1-5; TRBD1 matches at 7 bases. Losses at the gene ends were 4 bases for V and 5 bases for J; bases not matched to a gene: 8. The CDR3 contains 15 residues. In germline, CDR1 is SGHTA, CDR2 FQGNSA.

The rearrangement joins TRBV3-1 (or the pseudogene TRBV3-2) to TRBJ1-4, with unresolved D. CDR1 LGHDT and CDR2 YNNKEL come from the germline V gene (reference sequence). The CDR3 totals 13 residues. V gave up 4 bases and J gave up 8 bases, with 11 bases separating them. The CDR3 here is CASSRGFSEKLFF. The CDR3, as DNA: TGTGCCAGCAGCCGAGGATTCAGCGAAAAACTGTTTTTT.

The chain links TRBV28 to TRBJ2-7, with a possible D match to TRBD2 (5 bases). Germline V gene sequence: CDR1 MDHEN, CDR2 SYDVKM. The CDR3 extends over 13 amino acids. V shed 6 bases and J shed 4 bases, with 13 bases lying between them. CDR3: CASSPGAGYEQYF. CDR3 bases: TGTGCCAGCAGCCCTGGTGCGGGTTACGAGCAGTACTTC.

The V and J genes are TRBV5-1 and TRBJ1-1; tentatively, D is TRBD1 (5 bases). V was clipped by 4 bases and J by 2 bases, with 18 bases between them. Germline loops: CDR1 SGHRS, CDR2 YFSETQ. This CDR3 is built from 16 residues. The CDR3 DNA reads TGCGCCAGCAGCACCGGCGGGGGAAATAGTAACACTGAAGCTTTCTTT. It translates to CASSTGGGNSNTEAFF.

In DNA form, the CDR3 reads TGTGCCAGCAGCTCTCGAGCAACGAACACTGAAGCTTTCTTT. Protein: CASSSRATNTEAFF. The chain employs TRBV7-9 and TRBJ1-1; D gene uncertain. The germline V gene encodes CDR1 SEHNR and CDR2 FQNEAQ (reference sequence). The CDR3 is 14 residues long. Trimming removed 4 bases at V and 1 base at J, with 10 bases between.

This chain uses TRBV7-9 with TRBJ1-2; a possible D gene is TRBD1 (6 bases). This CDR3 contains 15 residues. The V end was cut by 1 base, the J end by 3 bases, with 12 bases between. Germline loops: CDR1 SEHNR, CDR2 FQNEAQ (reference sequence). CDR3 DNA: TGTGCCAGCAGCTTAGGGGCGGGGGCCCACTATGGCTACACCTTC. Its protein product is CASSLGAGAHYGYTF.

The chain recombines TRBV7-9 with TRBJ1-3, with 8 bases aligning to TRBD1. The CDR3 is made up of 14 amino acids. The V and J ends lost 5 bases and 8 bases, in that order; junction bases with no gene match: 8. From germline, CDR1 is SEHNR and CDR2 FQNEAQ (reference sequence). This CDR3 is CASSQDREWYTIYF. The CDR3 nucleotides are TGTGCCAGCAGCCAGGACAGGGAATGGTACACCATATATTTT.

The chain is built from TRBV2 and TRBJ1-5; D possibly corresponds to TRBD1 (5 bases). The CDR3 runs to 15 residues. The V end was cut by 3 bases, the J end by 1 base, with 10 bases between. Germline V gene lookup returns CDR1 SNHLY and CDR2 FYNNEI. CDR3 sequence: CASSDLAGSNQPQHF. The CDR3 DNA reads as TGTGCCAGCAGTGATCTGGCAGGGAGCAATCAGCCCCAGCATTTT. Full variable domain (rest looked up from reference TRBV2 and TRBJ1-5): EPEVTQTPSHQVTQMGQEVILRCVPISNHLYFYWYRQILGQKVEFLVSFYNNEISEKSEIFDDQFSVERPDGSNFTLKIRSTKLEDSAMYFCASSDLAGSNQPQHFGDGTRLSIL.

This clone came up many times. This chain joins TRBV6-5 and TRBJ2-1; TRBD2 agrees at 7 bases. Germline assignment: CDR1 MNHEY and CDR2 SVGAGI. V trimming: 2 bases; J trimming: 8 bases; junction bases outside the gene matches: 3. The CDR3 contains 13 residues. This chain's CDR3 is CASSYGGSDEQFF. CDR3 coding DNA: TGTGCCAGCAGTTACGGCGGGAGCGATGAGCAGTTCTTC.

This clone came up once. The chain joins TRBV7-8 to TRBJ2-1, with no clear D. The CDR3 is 14 residues long. The ends were cut back, 5 bases at V and 9 bases at J, with 17 bases in the middle. Per the germline V gene, CDR1 is SGHVS and CDR2 is FQNEAQ. Here the CDR3 DNA reads TGTGCCAGCAGCCCCCGCGGCGGAAGAAGTGAGCAGTTCTTC. It translates to CASSPRGGRSEQFF.

The chain carries TRBV7-2 and TRBJ1-6, with 9 bases that match TRBD1. The V segment lost 4 bases and the J segment 7 bases; nucleotides outside the gene matches: 2. Per the germline V gene, CDR1 is SGHTA and CDR2 is FQGNSA. There are 14 residues in the CDR3. CDR3 region: CASSSGTGNSPLHF. The CDR3 DNA is TGTGCCAGCAGCTCCGGGACAGGGAATTCACCCCTCCACTTT.

This clone has a handful of counts. This chain links TRBV11-2 with TRBJ1-2; tentative D call: TRBD1 (5 bases). Looked up from germline, CDR1 is SGHAT and CDR2 is FQNNGV. Trimming left V 1 base short and J 4 bases short, with 19 bases between. CDR3 length equals 17 residues. The CDR3 DNA reads as TGTGCCAGCAGCTTAGGCCGACGGGGGACTAGCTTCTATGGCTACACCTTC. This codes for CASSLGRRGTSFYGYTF.

This clone was seen once. The chain carries TRBV21-1 and TRBJ2-7; the D call in the table, TRBD2, was not verified against the DNA. TRBV21-1 is noted as a pseudogene. The CDR3 totals 16 residues. In nucleotides, the CDR3 is TGTGCCAGCAGGATAAATGTAGAAGTAGCGGGGTACGAGCAGTACTTC. Protein: CASRINVEVAGYEQYF.

This sequence joins TRBV28 and TRBJ2-2, with 10 bases matching TRBD2. CDR1 is MDHEN and CDR2 is SYDVKM in the germline V gene. The CDR3 consists of 14 residues. The V segment lost 5 bases and the J segment 4 bases; nucleotides outside the gene matches: 1. CDR3 sequence reads: CASSTSGVTGELFF. CDR3 DNA sequence: TGTGCCAGCAGTACTAGCGGGGTCACCGGGGAGCTGTTTTTT.